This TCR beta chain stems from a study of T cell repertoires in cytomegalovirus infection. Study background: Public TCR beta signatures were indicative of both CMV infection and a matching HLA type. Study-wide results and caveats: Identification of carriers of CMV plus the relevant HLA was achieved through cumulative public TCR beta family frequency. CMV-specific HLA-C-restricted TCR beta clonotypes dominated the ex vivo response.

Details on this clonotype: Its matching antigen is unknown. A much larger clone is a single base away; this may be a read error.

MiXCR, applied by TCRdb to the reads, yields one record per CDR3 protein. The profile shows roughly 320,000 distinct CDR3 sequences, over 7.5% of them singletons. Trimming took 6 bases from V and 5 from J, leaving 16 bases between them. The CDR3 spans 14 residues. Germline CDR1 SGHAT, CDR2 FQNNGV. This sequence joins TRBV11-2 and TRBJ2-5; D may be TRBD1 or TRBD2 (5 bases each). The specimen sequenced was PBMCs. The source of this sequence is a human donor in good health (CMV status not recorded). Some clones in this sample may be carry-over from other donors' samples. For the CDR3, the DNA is TGTGCCAGCAGGTCTAGACGGGGACGGGAGACCCAGTACTTC. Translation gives CASRSRRGRETQYF.